These T cell receptor beta chains were read from a single sample in a study of PD-1 blockade in classical Hodgkin lymphoma. The data were produced by immunoSEQ multiplex PCR, yet TCRdb's version contains in-frame clones alone and is incomplete. Of 10,000 to 15,000 clones listed, over 80% were seen once; the top ten hold 25% to 30%. Sequencing used peripheral blood mononuclear cells (PBMCs), obtained at baseline. These receptors were obtained from a human donor with classical Hodgkin lymphoma. The CDR3 runs from the conserved cysteine through the conserved F or W. Fields, in order: J gene, D gene, clone size, CDR3 length, V gene, CDR3 protein, CDR3 DNA. D genes are given only for firm matches. Not all rows give a size; the values are once, few, many and, for expanded clones, a class.

>TRBJ2-5|.|.|15|TRBV18
CASSPDAGAVETQYF
TGTGCCAGCTCACCAGATGCGGGGGCCGTGGAGACCCAGTACTTC
>TRBJ2-2|.|.|14|TRBV10-3
CAISEKGFSGELFF
TGTGCCATCAGTGAGAAGGGGTTTTCCGGGGAGCTGTTTTTT
>TRBJ2-1|TRBD1|.|16|TRBV25-1
CASSEGGQGSYNEQFF
TGTGCCAGCAGTGAAGGGGGACAGGGTTCCTACAATGAGCAGTTCTTC
>TRBJ1-1|TRBD1|few|14|TRBV4-1
CASSQAGGRDEAFF
TGTGCCAGCAGCCAAGCAGGGGGCCGTGATGAAGCTTTCTTT
>TRBJ1-1|.|.|13|TRBV9
CASSVGRGTEAFF
TGTGCCAGCAGCGTCGGCCGGGGGACTGAAGCTTTCTTT
>TRBJ2-1|.|.|11|TRBV11-3
CASSLKNEQFF
TGTGCCAGCAGCTTGAAGAATGAGCAGTTCTTC
>TRBJ1-1|.|medium-sized|11|TRBV29-1
CSVETNREAFF
TGCAGCGTTGAGACGAACAGGGAAGCTTTCTTT
>TRBJ1-2|.|.|14|TRBV2
CASRDHGANYGYTF
TGTGCCAGCAGGGACCACGGAGCTAACTATGGCTACACCTTC
>TRBJ2-1|.|.|13|TRBV11-3
CASSLGGSREQFF
TGTGCCAGCAGCTTAGGAGGGAGCAGGGAGCAGTTCTTC
>TRBJ2-3|TRBD2|few|17|TRBV4-1
CASSQGRSGMVGDTQYF
TGCGCCAGCAGCCAGGGCCGTAGCGGGATGGTTGGAGATACGCAGTATTTT
>TRBJ2-1|TRBD2|.|17|TRBV27
CASSASGRAVSYNEQFF
TGTGCCAGCAGTGCAAGCGGGAGGGCCGTCTCCTACAATGAGCAGTTCTTC
>TRBJ2-5|TRBD2|.|13|TRBV7-8
CASSLEAGRSQYF
TGTGCCAGCAGCTTAGAAGCGGGGCGTTCCCAGTACTTC
>TRBJ2-3|.|.|17|TRBV10-3
CAIRAGSGTGGTDTQYF
TGTGCCATCAGAGCAGGATCCGGGACTGGGGGCACAGATACGCAGTATTTT
>TRBJ1-4|.|.|15|TRBV18
CASSPRTATNEKLFF
TGTGCCAGCTCACCGAGGACAGCAACTAATGAAAAACTGTTTTTT
>TRBJ1-2|.|.|16|TRBV7-2
CASSSIMKTLTSGYTF
TGTGCCAGCAGCTCGATAATGAAGACACTAACGTCCGGCTACACCTTC
>TRBJ2-1|TRBD2|once|15|TRBV14
CASSQGLAGANEQFF
TGTGCCAGCAGCCAGGGACTAGCGGGAGCGAATGAGCAGTTCTTC
>TRBJ1-5|.|.|16|TRBV4-1
CASSLGGTSGNQPQHF
TGCGCCAGCAGCCTCGGTGGGACCTCTGGCAATCAGCCCCAGCATTTT
>TRBJ1-1|.|.|13|TRBV6-5
CASSPGLNTEAFF
TGTGCCAGCAGCCCAGGTTTGAACACTGAAGCTTTCTTT
>TRBJ2-1|TRBD2|.|18|TRBV2
CASSEASGRAPTYNEQFF
TGTGCCAGCAGTGAAGCCAGCGGGAGGGCTCCCACGTACAATGAGCAGTTCTTC
>TRBJ2-2|TRBD1|.|13|TRBV10-3
CAIRGTGAGELFF
TGTGCCATCAGGGGGACAGGGGCCGGGGAGCTGTTTTTT
>TRBJ2-3|TRBD2|few|18|TRBV28
CASSLLLGASGSTDTQYF
TGTGCCAGCAGTTTACTCCTGGGGGCTAGCGGGAGTACAGATACGCAGTATTTT
>TRBJ2-2|.|once|16|TRBV5-1
CASSLYGDPNTGELFF
TGCGCCAGCAGCTTGTACGGGGACCCGAACACCGGGGAGCTGTTTTTT
>TRBJ1-2|.|once|12|TRBV18
CASSETGYGYTF
TGTGCCAGCTCAGAGACTGGCTATGGCTACACCTTC
>TRBJ2-1|.|.|14|TRBV5-1
CASSFSGTYNEQFF
TGCGCCAGCAGCTTTAGCGGAACCTACAATGAGCAGTTCTTC
>TRBJ1-2|TRBD1|.|15|TRBV5-4
CASSWGSDRVYGYTF
TGTGCCAGCAGCTGGGGGTCTGACAGGGTCTATGGCTACACCTTC
>TRBJ2-1|.|.|15|TRBV5-1
CASSLVSSLVGEQFF
TGCGCCAGCAGCTTGGTTTCTAGCCTCGTAGGTGAGCAGTTCTTC
>TRBJ1-6|.|.|15|TRBV10-3
CAISESIGNNSPLHF
TGTGCCATCAGTGAGTCGATAGGGAATAATTCACCCCTCCACTTT
>TRBJ2-2|TRBD2|.|15|TRBV19
CASSMAGGNTGELFF
TGTGCCAGTAGTATGGCGGGGGGGAACACCGGGGAGCTGTTTTTT
>TRBJ2-7|TRBD1|.|16|TRBV10-3
CATSESIPGGSYEQYF
TGTGCCACCAGTGAGTCGATCCCAGGGGGCTCCTACGAGCAGTACTTC
>TRBJ2-2|TRBD1|.|14|TRBV7-2
CASSWTGATGELFF
TGTGCCAGCAGCTGGACAGGGGCCACCGGGGAGCTGTTTTTT
>TRBJ2-3|TRBD2|.|19|TRBV9
CASSNTYPGLAGGTDTQYF
TGTGCCAGCAGCAATACCTATCCGGGACTAGCGGGGGGCACAGATACGCAGTATTTT
>TRBJ1-1|.|.|12|TRBV19
CASRQPTTEAFF
TGTGCCAGTAGGCAGCCGACAACTGAAGCTTTCTTT
>TRBJ2-5|TRBD2|.|16|TRBV28
CASSNPGLAAPAGQYF
TGTGCCAGCAGTAACCCGGGACTAGCGGCCCCAGCGGGCCAGTACTTC
>TRBJ2-5|TRBD2|.|14|TRBV18
CASSPSGGAETQYF
TGTGCCAGCTCACCATCCGGGGGGGCGGAGACCCAGTACTTC
>TRBJ1-2|.|.|15|TRBV7-8
CASSPYKGHNYGYTF
TGTGCCAGCAGCCCATACAAGGGGCATAACTATGGCTACACCTTC
>TRBJ2-5|.|.|20|TRBV4-2
CASSQDMGRRAGSSQETQYF
TGTGCCAGCAGCCAAGATATGGGGCGTAGGGCAGGCTCTTCCCAAGAGACCCAGTACTTC
>TRBJ2-5|.|.|16|TRBV11-2
CASSLAKRGSRETQYF
TGTGCCAGCAGCTTAGCTAAGAGGGGCTCGAGGGAGACCCAGTACTTC
>TRBJ1-1|.|large|11|TRBV19
CASSIGREAFF
TGTGCCAGTAGTATAGGTCGTGAAGCTTTCTTT
>TRBJ1-1|.|.|16|TRBV4-3
CASSQDQVGWNTEAFF
TGCGCCAGCAGCCAAGACCAGGTAGGGTGGAACACTGAAGCTTTCTTT
>TRBJ2-1|TRBD1|.|15|TRBV30
CAWSVGTGSFNEQFF
TGTGCCTGGAGTGTCGGGACAGGGTCTTTCAATGAGCAGTTCTTC
>TRBJ2-5|TRBD1|.|14|TRBV10-3
CAISDTGGQETQYF
TGTGCCATCAGTGATACAGGGGGCCAGGAGACCCAGTACTTC
>TRBJ2-1|.|.|11|TRBV10-3
CAISELDEQFF
TGTGCCATCAGTGAGCTCGATGAGCAGTTCTTC
>TRBJ2-7|.|.|13|TRBV7-9
CASSLTQGYEQYF
TGTGCCAGCAGCTTAACTCAGGGTTACGAGCAGTACTTC
>TRBJ1-1|.|large|14|TRBV5-1
CASSSDGFATEAFF
TGCGCCAGCAGCTCGGACGGGTTCGCCACTGAAGCTTTCTTT
>TRBJ2-1|TRBD1|.|12|TRBV29-1
CSAGQGRSEQFF
TGCAGCGCTGGACAGGGTAGGAGCGAGCAGTTCTTC
>TRBJ1-5|.|once|13|TRBV6-6
CASSYQLNQPQHF
TGTGCCAGCAGTTACCAACTCAATCAGCCCCAGCATTTT
>TRBJ1-2|.|.|14|TRBV28
CASSLFTGTYGYTF
TGTGCCAGCAGTTTGTTCACAGGGACCTATGGCTACACCTTC
>TRBJ1-1|TRBD1|few|14|TRBV7-9
CASSLGQASTEAFF
TGTGCCAGCAGCTTGGGACAGGCGAGCACTGAAGCTTTCTTT
>TRBJ2-5|TRBD1|.|15|TRBV7-9
CASSTDRGQQETQYF
TGTGCCAGCAGCACAGACAGGGGGCAGCAAGAGACCCAGTACTTC
>TRBJ2-5|TRBD1|.|15|TRBV7-2
CASSLGGTGGMSQYF
TGTGCCAGCAGCTTAGGGGGGACAGGGGGAATGTCCCAGTACTTC